This TCR beta chain was sequenced during a study of T cells in Graves' hyperthyroidism and ophthalmopathy. As for the study in general: Peripheral blood was drawn at first diagnosis, prior to all treatment.

The CDR3 regions of TCR beta were amplified from RNA transcripts. The primer set for the first-round RT-PCR of the TCR CDR3 was HTBI. TCRdb ran MiXCR on the multiplex PCR reads and lists one entry per CDR3 protein. The table lists approximately 250,000 distinct CDR3 sequences, 24% of them singletons. Disease duration was under 3 months in the ophthalmopathy patients, who also had a Clinical Activity Score of at least 3 and a NOSPECS grade of at least 4. The PBMCs studied were ones that came from about 10 ml fresh peripheral blood. V gave up 5 bases and J gave up 2 bases; unmatched junction bases: 2. Germline CDR1 reads SGHTA; CDR2 reads FQGNSA. This CDR3 has 15 amino acids. Many counts were recorded for this clonotype.

V usage is TRBV7-2 and J usage is TRBJ2-5, with TRBD2 matching 13 bases. This sequence originates from a woman aged 40 to 55 with Graves' ophthalmopathy. The sample consisted of blood. The CDR3 here is CASSVLAGGQETQYF. The CDR3 bases are TGTGCCAGCAGCGTACTAGCGGGGGGGCAAGAGACCCAGTACTTC.